The 28 T cell receptor beta chains listed next were all sequenced from one sample in a study of human T cells and chemical hapten exposure. TCRdb re-derived calls from the RACE reads in MiXCR, one entry per CDR3 protein. The data contain roughly 48,000 distinct CDR3 sequences, 8% to 13% of them singletons. Regarding time point: patch test 1, 2 weeks after DPC sensitization. Treatment indicated: therapeutic diphenylcyclopropenone sensitization with weekly scalp DPC. Whole blood that had not been fractionated was the source of extracted total RNA. The material was whole blood, obtained in connection with sensitization to the hapten diphenylcyclopropenone (DPC). The receptor source for this set is a woman aged 40 to 49 with alopecia areata. Some clones in this sample may be carry-over from other donors' samples.

This clonotype was seen many times. V gene TRBV7-8 combines with J gene TRBJ2-1; 11 bases map to TRBD2. Germline loops: CDR1 SGHVS, CDR2 FQNEAQ. The CDR3 totals 15 residues. Trimming cost V 5 bases and J 7 bases; bases outside gene matches: 7. Here the CDR3 reads CASSAGLAGLNEQFF. DNA for the CDR3: TGTGCCAGCAGCGCCGGACTAGCGGGTTTAAATGAGCAGTTCTTC.

V and J are TRBV12-3 or TRBV12-4 and TRBJ2-7, with TRBD2 matching 8 bases. The CDR3 loop spans 11 amino acids. V shed 7 bases and J 7 bases; nucleotides not matched to a gene: 3. CDR3 DNA sequence: TGTGCCAGCACCACGGGGGGGGAGCAGTACTTC. Protein sequence: CASTTGGEQYF.

The rearrangement links TRBV10-1 to TRBJ2-3; 7 nucleotides line up with TRBD2. The CDR3 spans 17 residues. The J segment lost 1 base and the V segment lost 0 bases, leaving 7 bases of the junction unmatched. CDR1 WNHNN and CDR2 SYGVQD come from the germline V gene (reference sequence). The CDR3 sequence is CASSESREGTGTDTQYF. CDR3 coding DNA: TGCGCCAGCAGTGAGTCTAGGGAGGGAACGGGCACAGATACGCAGTATTTT.

This clonotype was seen many times. The gene calls are TRBV4-1 and TRBJ2-4, with 7 bases lining up with TRBD1. The CDR3 spans 15 residues. Per the germline V gene, CDR1 is MGHRA and CDR2 is YSYEKL. The V and J ends lost 3 bases and 0 bases, in that order; junction bases with no gene match: 2. The CDR3 sequence is CASSQTGLAKNIQYF. As DNA, the CDR3 is TGCGCCAGCAGCCAGACAGGGTTAGCCAAAAACATTCAGTACTTC.

There are a few counts of this clonotype. This sequence joins TRBV27 and TRBJ2-1; D remains ambiguous. The CDR3 spans 15 residues. CDR1 is MNHEY, CDR2 SMNVEV, per germline (reference sequence). Trimming shortened V by 8 bases and J by 4 bases, and 18 bases separated the two germline ends. Here the CDR3 reads CASRWLGSSYNEQFF. The DNA for the CDR3 is TGTGCCAGCCGTTGGTTGGGATCTTCGTACAATGAGCAGTTCTTC.

The chain combines TRBV11-2 with TRBJ1-1; maybe TRBD1 (6 bases). The length of the CDR3 is 14 residues. Trimming took off 0 bases at V and 5 bases at J, with 10 bases between the two ends. Looked up from germline, CDR1 is SGHAT and CDR2 is FQNNGV. The chain's CDR3 is CASSLEEGGTEAFF. The CDR3 DNA is TGTGCCAGCAGCTTAGAAGAGGGGGGTACTGAAGCTTTCTTT.

This rearrangement joins TRBV10-3 to TRBJ2-7; D might be TRBD1 (6 bases). In germline, CDR1 is ENHRY, CDR2 SYGVKD. The CDR3 runs 14 residues. V was clipped by 3 bases and J by 3 bases, with 12 bases between them. The DNA of the CDR3 is TGTGCCATCAGTGACGATACAGGGAACTACGAGCAGTACTTC. Its protein product is CAISDDTGNYEQYF.

Ten or more counts support this clonotype. Here the CDR3 DNA reads TGTGCCAGCAGCTTCGGGGGCGGCTACGAGCAGTACTTC. Translated: CASSFGGGYEQYF. V is TRBV7-9 and J is TRBJ2-7; either TRBD1 or TRBD2 may supply D (6 bases each). This CDR3 region has 13 residues. V lost 3 bases and J 3 bases, leaving 9 bases between the germline ends. Germline V CDR1 and CDR2: SEHNR, FQNEAQ (reference sequence).

This chain joins TRBV19 and TRBJ1-1; possibly TRBD1 for D (6 bases). The V end was cut by 2 bases, the J end by 7 bases, with 23 bases between. This CDR3 is built from 17 residues. CDR1 is LNHDA and CDR2 is SQIVND in the germline V gene (reference sequence). CDR3 sequence reads: CASSISGWTEGDVEAFF. The CDR3 DNA is TGTGCCAGTAGTATATCGGGGTGGACAGAAGGTGACGTTGAAGCTTTCTTT. The variable domain in full, with the rest retrieved from reference TRBV19 and TRBJ1-1, is DGGITQSPKYLFRKEGQNVTLSCEQNLNHDAMYWYRQDPGQGLRLIYYSQIVNDFQKGDIAEGYSVSREKKESFPLTVTSAQKNPTAFYLCASSISGWTEGDVEAFFGQGTRLTVV.

For this clonotype: A read error is possible here, since a much larger clone lies one base away. The chain has TRBV12-3 or TRBV12-4 and TRBJ2-3; weak D call: TRBD1 (6 bases). This CDR3 region has 15 residues. CDR3 nucleotides: TGTGCCAGCAGTCACACAGGGCTCGACGGCATTACGCGGTATTTT. This translates into CASSHTGLDGITRYF.

A few counts support this clonotype. The chain has TRBV11-3 and TRBJ2-5, with D perhaps matching TRBD1 (6 bases). CDR3 length: 14 amino acids. V lost 3 bases and J 4 bases, leaving 12 bases between the germline ends. From germline, CDR1 is SGHNT and CDR2 YENEEA. The CDR3 loop reads CASSFLGGGETQYF. CDR3 nucleotides: TGTGCCAGCAGCTTTCTAGGGGGTGGAGAGACCCAGTACTTC.

The gene calls are TRBV29-1 and TRBJ2-1; TRBD2 matches 8 bases. Germline V CDR1 and CDR2: SQVTM, ANQGSEA. Trimming removed 8 bases from V and 3 bases from J; junction bases left unmatched: 9. The CDR3 runs to 14 residues. This chain's CDR3 is CSFQAGTSYNEQFF. In nucleotides, the CDR3 is TGCAGCTTTCAAGCCGGGACTAGCTACAATGAGCAGTTCTTC.

This clonotype was detected many times. This chain connects TRBV2 to TRBJ1-1, with 7 positions matching TRBD1. After removal of 1 base from V and 1 base from J, the junction contained 3 bases not matched to a gene. The germline V gene encodes CDR1 SNHLY and CDR2 FYNNEI. This CDR3 region has 15 residues. The CDR3 reads CASSEGNRGNTEAFF. For the CDR3, the DNA is TGTGCCAGCAGTGAAGGCAACAGGGGGAACACTGAAGCTTTCTTT.

This clonotype has at least ten counts. The V gene is TRBV6-6, the J gene TRBJ1-2; D perhaps matches TRBD1 (5 bases). V was shortened by 5 bases and J by 2 bases, with 15 bases between the two germline ends. Germline lookup yields CDR1 MNHNY and CDR2 SVGAGI (reference sequence). The CDR3 is 15 residues long. The CDR3 protein is CASSPRTGRNYGYTF. Here the CDR3 DNA reads TGTGCCAGCAGTCCGCGTACGGGACGAAACTATGGCTACACCTTC.

The V gene is TRBV7-9, the J gene TRBJ1-1, with TRBD1 as a possible D gene (6 bases). CDR1 and CDR2 from the germline V gene are SEHNR and FQNEAQ (reference sequence). The CDR3 loop spans 14 amino acids. V was trimmed by 6 bases and J by 4 bases, leaving 15 bases between them. The CDR3 is CASRRGAAGTEAFF. CDR3 bases: TGTGCCAGCAGGAGGGGGGCCGCGGGCACTGAAGCTTTCTTT.

This clonotype has at least ten counts. V is TRBV4-1 and J is TRBJ1-1; TRBD1 is a possible D gene (5 bases). The CDR3 covers 16 residues. The ends were cut back, 10 bases at V and 4 bases at J, with 25 bases in the middle. The germline V gene has CDR1 MGHRA and CDR2 YSYEKL. DNA for the CDR3: TGCGCCACCTCCCCGGGACGGGCGATGGCGCGCACTGAAGCTTTCTTT. Its translation: CATSPGRAMARTEAFF.

A few counts support this clonotype. The chain has TRBV5-1 and TRBJ1-1, with D unresolved. Germline V gene lookup returns CDR1 SGHRS and CDR2 YFSETQ. This CDR3 has 13 amino acids. V was cut by 1 base and J by 3 bases, with 7 bases left in between. The chain's CDR3 is CASSLQKDTEAFF. The CDR3 region has the DNA TGCGCCAGCAGCTTGCAAAAGGACACTGAAGCTTTCTTT. Based on the CDR3 plus reference TRBV5-1 and TRBJ1-1, the full variable domain is KAGVTQTPRYLIKTRGQQVTLSCSPISGHRSVSWYQQTPGQGLQFLFEYFSETQRNKGNFPGRFSGRQFSNSRSEMNVSTLELGDSALYLCASSLQKDTEAFFGQGTRLTVV.

The chain couples TRBV20-1 to TRBJ2-1, with 7 bases matching TRBD1. J gave up 8 bases and V 5 bases, and 15 bases lay outside the gene matches. Germline CDR1 reads DFQATT; CDR2 reads SNEGSKA (reference sequence). There are 15 residues in the CDR3. CDR3: CSAQPLQGKGDEQFF. CDR3 nucleotides: TGCAGTGCTCAACCTTTACAGGGGAAGGGGGATGAGCAGTTCTTC.

The V call is TRBV12-3 or TRBV12-4, the J call TRBJ2-1, with D possibly being TRBD1 (6 bases). V shed 2 bases and J shed 7 bases, with 15 bases lying between them. The CDR3 length is 15 residues. The DNA for the CDR3 is TGTGCCAGCAGTTTATCCTCAGGGGATTTTAATGAGCAGTTCTTC. It codes for CASSLSSGDFNEQFF.

A few counts support this clonotype. The V gene is TRBV30, the J gene TRBJ2-7, with TRBD2 matching over 8 bases. Germline values: CDR1 GTSNPN, CDR2 SVGIG (reference sequence). With 4 bases clipped from V and 0 bases from J, the junction kept 2 bases outside the gene matches. The CDR3 has 13 amino acids. The DNA for the CDR3 is TGTGCCTGGACCGGGACTAGCTCCTACGAGCAGTACTTC. Translated: CAWTGTSSYEQYF.

There are a few counts of this clonotype. The rearrangement joins TRBV12-3 or TRBV12-4 to TRBJ2-4, with 7 bases lining up with TRBD2. V gave up 4 bases and J gave up 0 bases; unmatched junction bases: 6. The CDR3 length is 16 residues. CDR3 region: CASSSLSGEAKNIQYF. Here the CDR3 DNA reads TGTGCCAGCAGTTCCTTGAGCGGGGAAGCCAAAAACATTCAGTACTTC.

This clonotype showed up just a few times. The chain has TRBV6-5 and TRBJ1-1, with D perhaps TRBD1 (5 bases). Deletions cut 0 bases from V and 1 base from J, with 15 bases between. This CDR3 comprises 17 residues. The V gene's germline CDR1 is MNHEY and CDR2 SVGAGI. CDR3 coding DNA: TGTGCCAGCAGTTACTCGAGCAGGGTCGGGGGGAACACTGAAGCTTTCTTT. Translated, it gives CASSYSSRVGGNTEAFF.

This clonotype was seen only a few times. The chain has TRBV20-1 and TRBJ2-3; TRBD2 agrees at 10 bases. V lost 3 bases to trimming and J lost 4 bases; unmatched junction nucleotides: 4. The CDR3 runs to 14 residues. Germline V gene lookup returns CDR1 DFQATT and CDR2 SNEGSKA (reference sequence). CDR3 coding DNA: TGCAGTGCTAGGCTAGCGGGAGTAGCAGATACGCAGTATTTT. It codes for CSARLAGVADTQYF.

This clonotype was observed many times. The chain is built from TRBV23-1 and TRBJ2-3; TRBD2 might be the D (5 bases). TRBV23-1 is given ORF status, its function remaining uncertain. This CDR3 spans 17 amino acids. Deletions cut 0 bases from V and 4 bases from J, with 17 bases between. The CDR3 region is CASSQSSGYPRSDTQYF. In DNA form, the CDR3 reads TGCGCCAGCAGTCAATCTTCGGGATACCCCCGGTCAGATACGCAGTATTTT.

This clonotype was detected many times. V and J are TRBV28 and TRBJ2-4; D is undetermined. V was shortened by 2 bases and J by 9 bases, with 5 bases between the two germline ends. The CDR3 sequence is 11 residues long. Germline CDR1 is MDHEN and CDR2 is SYDVKM. The CDR3 loop is CASSLPGIQYF. CDR3 DNA sequence: TGTGCCAGCAGTTTACCCGGCATTCAGTACTTC.

This clonotype occurred many times. This sequence joins TRBV3-1 and TRBJ2-1; 7 nucleotides match TRBD1. V trimming: 0 bases; J trimming: 5 bases; junction bases outside the gene matches: 1. The CDR3 is 14 amino acids. Germline values: CDR1 LGHDT, CDR2 YNNKEL (reference sequence). In nucleotides, the CDR3 is TGTGCCAGCAGCCAAGAGGGGACAGACAATGAGCAGTTCTTC. This codes for CASSQEGTDNEQFF.

This clonotype was detected many times. The CDR3 nucleotides read TGTGCCAGCAGCCATCATAGACAGCTGAACACTGAAGCTTTCTTT. It codes for CASSHHRQLNTEAFF. The chain links TRBV3-1 to TRBJ1-1; D might be TRBD1 (5 bases). Between the trimmed V and J ends, which lost 3 bases and 0 bases, there was a span of 11 bases. Looked up from germline, CDR1 is LGHDT and CDR2 is YNNKEL (reference sequence). This CDR3 has 15 residues.

This clonotype was seen repeatedly, ten times or more. The CDR3 is CASSFRAGHGYTF. CDR3 DNA sequence: TGTGCCAGCAGTTTTCGGGCAGGCCATGGCTACACCTTC. The chain combines TRBV28 with TRBJ1-2; D uncertain. Germline loops: CDR1 MDHEN, CDR2 SYDVKM. CDR3 size: 13 residues. V was cut by 3 bases and J by 6 bases, with 11 bases left in between.